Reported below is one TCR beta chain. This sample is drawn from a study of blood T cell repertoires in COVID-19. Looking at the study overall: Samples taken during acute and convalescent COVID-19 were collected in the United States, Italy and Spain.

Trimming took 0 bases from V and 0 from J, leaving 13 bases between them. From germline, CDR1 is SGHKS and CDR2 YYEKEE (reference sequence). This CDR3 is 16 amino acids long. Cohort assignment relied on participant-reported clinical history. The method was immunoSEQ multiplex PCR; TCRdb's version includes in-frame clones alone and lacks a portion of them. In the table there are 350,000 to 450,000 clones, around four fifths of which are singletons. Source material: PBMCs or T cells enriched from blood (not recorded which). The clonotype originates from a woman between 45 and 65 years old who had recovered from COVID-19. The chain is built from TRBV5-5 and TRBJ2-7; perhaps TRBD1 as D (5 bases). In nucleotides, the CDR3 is TGTGCCAGCAGCTTGGGTTGGGGCCGATCCTCCTACGAGCAGTACTTC. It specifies CASSLGWGRSSYEQYF.